The 17 T cell receptor beta chains given below trace back to one sample, sequenced in a study of cytomegalovirus exposure and HLA in healthy donors. Some clones are missing from TCRdb's copy, which holds only in-frame ones; the method was immunoSEQ multiplex PCR. This repertoire shows tens of thousands of clones, 92% found once; its top ten account for roughly 5.3%. Sequenced material: PBMCs. These receptors came from a young man in good health and CMV-seronegative.

The chain uses TRBV19 and TRBJ1-1; D unresolved. CDR3 length equals 16 residues. The V and J ends lost 3 bases and 0 bases respectively, with 14 bases between them. Per germline, CDR1 LNHDA and CDR2 SQIVND (reference sequence). The CDR3 bases are TGTGCCAGTAGTATCGGGAGGGCAAAAATGAACACTGAAGCTTTCTTT. This translates into CASSIGRAKMNTEAFF.

There are a few counts of this clone. CDR3 sequence: CSATSSRETQYF. For the CDR3, the DNA is TGCAGCGCCACTAGTTCGAGGGAGACCCAGTACTTC. This chain uses TRBV29-1 with TRBJ2-5, with D possibly matching TRBD2 (5 bases). The germline V gene encodes CDR1 SQVTM and CDR2 ANQGSEA. The CDR3 extends over 12 amino acids. Deletions cut 7 bases from V and 5 bases from J, with 14 bases between.

This clone was seen just once. The chain couples TRBV4-1 to TRBJ2-2; 7 positions agree with TRBD2. Germline loops: CDR1 MGHRA, CDR2 YSYEKL. V shed 2 bases, J shed 5 bases, and the junction held 2 bases outside the gene matches. The CDR3 extends over 14 amino acids. In DNA, the CDR3 is TGCGCCAGCAGCCAACTTAGCGGGACCGGGGAGCTGTTTTTT. Residues: CASSQLSGTGELFF.

The V and J genes are TRBV7-2 and TRBJ2-3; D is undetermined. The CDR3 totals 15 residues. Germline CDR1 is SGHTA and CDR2 is FQGNSA. The V and J ends lost 0 bases and 4 bases respectively, with 11 bases between them. The CDR3, as DNA: TGTGCCAGCAGCTTAGCTTGGGCCAACGCAGATACGCAGTATTTT. Protein product: CASSLAWANADTQYF.

The chain is built from TRBV4-1 and TRBJ2-3; 15 nucleotides line up with TRBD2. CDR1 and CDR2 from the germline V gene are MGHRA and YSYEKL. The CDR3 contains 16 residues. Germline trimming cut 3 bases from V and 3 bases from J; bases unmatched to any gene: 1. CDR3 nucleotides: TGCGCCAGCAGCCACGGGACTAGCGGGAGGACAGATACGCAGTATTTT. It specifies CASSHGTSGRTDTQYF.

V gene TRBV14 combines with J gene TRBJ1-5, with D possibly matching TRBD1 (5 bases). The germline CDR1 and CDR2 sequences are SGHDN and FVKESK. There are 13 residues in the CDR3. Between the trimmed V and J ends, which lost 3 bases and 5 bases, there was a span of 8 bases. The CDR3 loop reads CASSQGRDQPQHF. The CDR3 DNA is TGTGCCAGCAGCCAGGGCAGGGATCAGCCCCAGCATTTT.

This chain connects TRBV7-2 to TRBJ2-5, with 7 bases fitting TRBD1. This CDR3 has 14 amino acids. The germline gives CDR1 SGHTA, CDR2 FQGNSA. V lost 0 bases to trimming and J lost 5 bases; unmatched junction nucleotides: 3. CDR3 sequence (DNA): TGTGCCAGCAGCTTAGCAGGGGGCGGTGAGACCCAGTACTTC. Protein product: CASSLAGGGETQYF.

The V and J genes are TRBV2 and TRBJ2-3; TRBD2 might be the D (5 bases). Germline V CDR1 and CDR2: SNHLY, FYNNEI. This CDR3 has 13 residues. V was cut by 4 bases and J by 0 bases, with 5 bases left in between. Here the CDR3 reads CASSGTSTDTQYF. The CDR3 nucleotides are TGTGCCAGCAGTGGGACTAGCACAGATACGCAGTATTTT. The complete variable domain, with remaining parts taken from reference TRBV2 and TRBJ2-3, reads EPEVTQTPSHQVTQMGQEVILRCVPISNHLYFYWYRQILGQKVEFLVSFYNNEISEKSEIFDDQFSVERPDGSNFTLKIRSTKLEDSAMYFCASSGTSTDTQYFGPGTRLTVL.

The rearrangement links TRBV5-6 to TRBJ1-3, with a possible D match to TRBD1 (5 bases). Trimming left V 1 base short and J 6 bases short, with 11 bases between. The CDR3 totals 14 residues. CDR1 SGHDT and CDR2 YYEEEE come from the germline V gene. CDR3: CASSLRGVVNTIYF. CDR3 sequence (DNA): TGTGCCAGCAGCTTGCGGGGGGTAGTAAACACCATATATTTT.

The CDR3 bases are TGCGCCAGCAGCTTCAGACAGGCCTCCTATGGCTACACCTTC. Amino acid sequence: CASSFRQASYGYTF. The rearrangement uses TRBV5-1 and TRBJ1-2, with a possible D match to TRBD1 (6 bases). This CDR3 has 14 residues. Trimming took off 2 bases at V and 4 bases at J, with 12 bases between the two ends. CDR1 SGHRS and CDR2 YFSETQ come from the germline V gene.

The chain uses TRBV5-1 and TRBJ2-5, with 7 nucleotides matching TRBD1. The V gene end was trimmed by 3 bases and the J gene end by 5 bases; junction bases not matched to a gene: 16. The CDR3 extends over 17 amino acids. The germline V gene encodes CDR1 SGHRS and CDR2 YFSETQ. CDR3: CASSSALGTDRVETQYF. CDR3 sequence (DNA): TGCGCCAGCAGCTCAGCGTTGGGAACCGACAGGGTGGAGACCCAGTACTTC. The variable domain in full, with the rest retrieved from reference TRBV5-1 and TRBJ2-5, is KAGVTQTPRYLIKTRGQQVTLSCSPISGHRSVSWYQQTPGQGLQFLFEYFSETQRNKGNFPGRFSGRQFSNSRSEMNVSTLELGDSALYLCASSSALGTDRVETQYFGPGTRLLVL.

This sequence joins TRBV7-2 and TRBJ2-5; 9 bases agree with TRBD2. Germline V lookup: CDR1 SGHTA, CDR2 FQGNSA. V was pared by 0 bases and J by 2 bases, with 4 bases of the junction left unmatched. The CDR3 extends over 16 amino acids. This CDR3 reads CASSLAGLAGQETQYF. Here the CDR3 DNA reads TGTGCCAGCAGCTTAGCTGGGCTAGCGGGGCAAGAGACCCAGTACTTC.

The J gene is TRBJ1-1, the V gene TRBV6-6; D perhaps matches TRBD1 (5 bases). Germline loops: CDR1 MNHNY, CDR2 SVGAGI (reference sequence). The CDR3 has 12 residues. The ends were cut back, 5 bases at V and 7 bases at J, with 11 bases in the middle. CDR3 DNA sequence: TGTGCCAGCAGTCCCGGGGGTATTGAAGCTTTCTTT. Its protein product is CASSPGGIEAFF.

The count of this clone is one. V is TRBV5-4 and J is TRBJ2-3; TRBD2 matches 8 bases. The V segment lost 6 bases and the J segment 4 bases; nucleotides outside the gene matches: 16. The CDR3 is 17 amino acids. Germline V CDR1 and CDR2: SGHNT, YYREEE (reference sequence). The DNA of the CDR3 is TGTGCCAGCACCCCCAGGTCCGGGGGGGGAGGGGCAGATACGCAGTATTTT. This sequence encodes CASTPRSGGGGADTQYF.

This clone was found a few times. The rearrangement joins TRBV9 to TRBJ2-2, with D possibly being TRBD1 (5 bases). The V gene lost 3 bases and the J gene lost 6 bases, with 12 bases spanning the gap. Germline CDR1 is SGDLS and CDR2 is YYNGEE. The CDR3 totals 14 residues. The CDR3, as DNA: TGTGCCAGCAGCGCCGGGCACAGGTCCGGGGAGCTGTTTTTT. Translated: CASSAGHRSGELFF.

V and J are TRBV19 and TRBJ2-5; TRBD1 agrees at 10 bases. CDR1 and CDR2 from the germline V gene are LNHDA and SQIVND (reference sequence). This CDR3 comprises 17 residues. Losses at the gene ends were 4 bases for V and 2 bases for J; bases not matched to a gene: 10. CDR3 in amino acids: CASSTDRGQRWQETQYF. CDR3 nucleotides: TGTGCCAGTAGTACAGACAGGGGGCAAAGGTGGCAAGAGACCCAGTACTTC.

This rearrangement joins TRBV7-2 to TRBJ1-2, with a possible D match to TRBD1 (6 bases). The CDR3 length is 16 residues. In germline, CDR1 is SGHTA, CDR2 FQGNSA. V lost 6 bases and J lost 3, with 20 bases in between. The CDR3 region is CASREQGGELDYGYTF. For the CDR3, the DNA is TGTGCCAGCAGGGAACAGGGAGGGGAACTGGACTATGGCTACACCTTC.